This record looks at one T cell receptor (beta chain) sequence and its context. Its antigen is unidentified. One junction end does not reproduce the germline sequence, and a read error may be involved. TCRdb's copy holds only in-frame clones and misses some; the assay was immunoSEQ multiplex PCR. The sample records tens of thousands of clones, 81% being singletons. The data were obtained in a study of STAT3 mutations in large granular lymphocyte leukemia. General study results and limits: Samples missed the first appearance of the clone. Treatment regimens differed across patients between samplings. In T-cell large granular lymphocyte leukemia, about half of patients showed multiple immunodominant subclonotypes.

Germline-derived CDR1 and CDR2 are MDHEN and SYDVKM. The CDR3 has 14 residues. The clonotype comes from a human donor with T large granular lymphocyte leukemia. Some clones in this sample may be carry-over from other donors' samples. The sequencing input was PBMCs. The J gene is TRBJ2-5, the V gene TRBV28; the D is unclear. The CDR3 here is CASNLWGKEETQYF. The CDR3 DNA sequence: TGTGCCAGCAATTTATGGGGAAAAGAAGAGACCCAGTACTTC. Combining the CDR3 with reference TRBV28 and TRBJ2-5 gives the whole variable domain DVKVTQSSRYLVKRTGEKVFLECVQDMDHENMFWYRQDPGLGLRLIYFSYDVKMKEKGDIPEGYSVSREKKERFSLILESASTNQTSMYLCASNLWGKEETQYFGPGTRLLVL.